These 23 T cell receptor beta chains share one sample of origin, sequenced in a study of naive and memory T cell subsets. Ligated cDNA underwent four rounds of PCR with nested alpha and beta constant region primers and SP2. Using its own MiXCR run on the 5' RACE reads, TCRdb lists one record per CDR3 protein. The table has about 62,000 distinct CDR3 sequences, more than 6% seen once; the top ten hold 15% to 20%. A UMI-containing oligonucleotide was joined by 3' ligation to the TCR cDNA template. Receptors originate from a female donor in good health.

This clonotype has just a few counts. The chain joins TRBV18 to TRBJ2-5; 8 positions agree with TRBD1. The CDR3 has 16 residues. Germline assignment: CDR1 KGHSH and CDR2 LQKENI. V gave up 3 bases and J gave up 3 bases; unmatched junction bases: 9. CDR3 bases: TGTGCCAGCTCACCGGCAGGGGGCAAGGTAAAAGAGACCCAGTACTTC. This translates into CASSPAGGKVKETQYF.

In this sample, this clonotype turned up a few times. The V call is TRBV6-5, the J call TRBJ2-1, with D perhaps TRBD1 (6 bases). The germline V and J ends were trimmed by 11 bases and 2 bases, with 10 bases remaining between them. The CDR3 totals 12 residues. Germline V gives CDR1 MNHEY, CDR2 SVGAGI. CDR3 sequence reads: CASGATYNEQFF. For the CDR3, the DNA is TGTGCCTCAGGGGCAACCTACAATGAGCAGTTCTTC.

This clonotype has just a few counts. The chain couples TRBV5-1 to TRBJ2-7; unclear D gene. The CDR3 spans 16 residues. The V end was cut by 1 base, the J end by 7 bases, with 21 bases between. Germline assignment: CDR1 SGHRS and CDR2 YFSETQ. CDR3 nucleotide sequence: TGCGCCAGCAGCTTGCTGGGCTTGGAATATAATGTTGAGCAGTACTTC. Its protein product is CASSLLGLEYNVEQYF.

This clonotype has a handful of counts. The chain uses TRBV18 and TRBJ2-5; D gene unclear. From germline, CDR1 is KGHSH and CDR2 LQKENI. Trimming removed 3 bases from V and 2 bases from J, with 7 bases in between. CDR3 length: 13 residues. CDR3 sequence reads: CASSPTRQETQYF. The DNA of the CDR3 is TGTGCCAGCTCACCGACAAGACAAGAGACCCAGTACTTC.

This clonotype was detected a few times. The chain joins TRBV28 to TRBJ2-7; possibly TRBD1 for D (5 bases). V was clipped by 6 bases and J by 0 bases, with 12 bases between them. This CDR3 region has 14 residues. In germline, CDR1 is MDHEN, CDR2 SYDVKM. The CDR3 reads CASSRAGSSYEQYF. CDR3 DNA: TGTGCCAGCAGCAGGGCAGGGTCCTCCTACGAGCAGTACTTC.

This clonotype was recorded at least ten times. This sequence joins TRBV6-5 and TRBJ2-7; 8 bases are a match to TRBD1. CDR1 is MNHEY, CDR2 SVGAGI, per germline. The length of the CDR3 is 13 residues. With V trimmed by 6 bases and J by 3 bases, 4 bases remained unmatched. The DNA of the CDR3 is TGTGCCAGCAGCCGTGACAGGGGCTACGAGCAGTACTTC. This translates into CASSRDRGYEQYF.

This chain links TRBV6-1 with TRBJ2-3; 7 bases agree with TRBD2. CDR3 length equals 16 residues. Unmatched junction bases numbered 12, after V lost 5 bases and J lost 4 bases. Germline-derived CDR1 and CDR2 are MNHNS and SASEGT. CDR3 residues: CASSPRNRGGPDTQYF. The CDR3 nucleotides read TGTGCCAGCAGTCCCCGCAATCGCGGGGGACCAGATACGCAGTATTTT.

In its sample, this clonotype was seen many times. This chain joins TRBV29-1 and TRBJ2-2; D remains ambiguous. Trimming stripped 4 bases from V and 0 bases from J, with 6 bases between. The CDR3 spans 13 residues. Germline values: CDR1 SQVTM, CDR2 ANQGSEA. The CDR3: CSVVGSNTGELFF. Here the CDR3 DNA reads TGCAGCGTTGTGGGGTCGAACACCGGGGAGCTGTTTTTT.

This clonotype came up a few times. This chain uses TRBV6-5 with TRBJ2-1; 7 nucleotides match TRBD1. Trimming cost V 7 bases and J 5 bases; bases outside gene matches: 8. The length of the CDR3 is 14 residues. Germline CDR1 and CDR2: MNHEY and SVGAGI. CDR3 protein: CASTSTGVDNEQFF. Here the CDR3 DNA reads TGTGCCAGCACCAGCACAGGGGTGGACAATGAGCAGTTCTTC.

This clonotype was seen a handful of times. The V and J genes are TRBV9 and TRBJ2-1; D possibly uses TRBD1 or TRBD2 (6 bases each). This CDR3 has 15 residues. V lost 0 bases, J lost 5 bases, and 12 bases lay in between. Germline V gene data show CDR1 as SGDLS and CDR2 as YYNGEE. CDR3 DNA: TGTGCCAGCAGCGTAGTTTCGGGGGCTAACAATGAGCAGTTCTTC. Translated: CASSVVSGANNEQFF.

In the case of this clonotype: The junction does not match germline at one end; this may be a read error. V and J are TRBV27 and TRBJ1-4; 10 bases map to TRBD1. The CDR3 runs 18 residues. The V gene's germline CDR1 is MNHEY and CDR2 SMNVEV (reference sequence). The CDR3: CASSPLWTGGPSNEKQFF. DNA of the CDR3: TGTGCCAGCAGCCCCCTCTGGACAGGGGGACCCTCTAATGAAAAACAGTTTTTT.

The table lists this clonotype with a few counts. This chain joins TRBV6-5 and TRBJ1-2; D unresolved. V was cut by 6 bases and J by 2 bases, with 22 bases left in between. CDR1 and CDR2 from the germline V gene are MNHEY and SVGAGI. This CDR3 contains 17 residues. The CDR3 coding sequence is TGTGCCAGCAGCCTCAGTTACTTAAGGGCGAAGAACTATGGCTACACCTTC. This encodes CASSLSYLRAKNYGYTF.

This clonotype was seen many times. The CDR3 here is CASSLKTAASGNTIYF. CDR3 nucleotides: TGTGCCAGCAGCCTTAAGACGGCTGCCTCTGGAAACACCATATATTTT. This rearrangement joins TRBV7-2 to TRBJ1-3; D call uncertain. The CDR3 length is 16 residues. Trimming pared 5 bases from V and 0 bases from J, leaving 14 bases between. Looked up from germline, CDR1 is SGHTA and CDR2 is FQGNSA. Full variable domain (rest looked up from reference TRBV7-2 and TRBJ1-3): GAGVSQSPSNKVTEKGKDVELRCDPISGHTALYWYRQSLGQGLEFLIYFQGNSAPDKSGLPSDRFSAERTGGSVSTLTIQRTQQEDSAVYLCASSLKTAASGNTIYFGEGSWLTVV.

This clonotype showed up many times. The chain links TRBV29-1 to TRBJ2-3; D not certain. Germline V gene sequence: CDR1 SQVTM, CDR2 ANQGSEA. This CDR3 spans 11 amino acids. V was trimmed by 5 bases and J by 7 bases, leaving 10 bases between them. In DNA form, the CDR3 reads TGCAGCGTTTTCGCGTCGAATACGCAGTATTTT. Its translation is CSVFASNTQYF.

The table lists this clonotype with many counts. The gene calls are TRBV2 and TRBJ1-1; no clear D. This CDR3 contains 12 residues. Germline CDR1 is SNHLY and CDR2 is FYNNEI. V lost 6 bases, J lost 1 base, and 6 bases lay in between. The CDR3 DNA follows: TGTGCCAGCAGACGGGCGAACACTGAAGCTTTCTTT. It yields the protein CASRRANTEAFF.

This clonotype was counted ten times or more. The V call is TRBV11-3, the J call TRBJ1-1; D is undetermined. The CDR3 has 13 amino acids. Germline V gene sequence: CDR1 SGHNT, CDR2 YENEEA. With 5 bases removed from V and 7 bases from J, the gap between germline ends came to 14 bases. DNA for the CDR3: TGTGCCAGCAGCCCTCGGCCCCGGGTTGAAGCTTTCTTT. Its protein is CASSPRPRVEAFF.

This clonotype was seen ten or more times. The chain carries TRBV27 and TRBJ1-1; D not certain. Germline CDR1 MNHEY, CDR2 SMNVEV (reference sequence). This CDR3 comprises 17 residues. Trimming removed 4 bases from V and 3 bases from J, with 21 bases in between. This chain's CDR3 is CASSSSLGWPADTEAFF. The CDR3 region has the DNA TGTGCCAGCAGTTCGTCCCTTGGGTGGCCGGCGGACACTGAAGCTTTCTTT.

In its sample, this clonotype was seen many times. The V call is TRBV3-1, the J call TRBJ1-6; D is perhaps TRBD1 (6 bases). This CDR3 spans 14 amino acids. The ends were cut back, 1 base at V and 9 bases at J, with 10 bases in the middle. Germline V gene lookup returns CDR1 LGHDT and CDR2 YNNKEL (reference sequence). The CDR3 is CASSQVQGRSPLHF. CDR3 coding DNA: TGTGCCAGCAGCCAAGTACAGGGCCGTTCACCCCTCCACTTT.

This clonotype was observed at least ten times. The chain recombines TRBV4-1 with TRBJ1-4; D call uncertain. Germline values: CDR1 MGHRA, CDR2 YSYEKL. This CDR3 contains 15 residues. Trimming removed 2 bases at V and 0 bases at J, with 7 bases between. CDR3 DNA: TGCGCCAGCAGCCAACTAGCCGCAACTAATGAAAAACTGTTTTTT. It specifies CASSQLAATNEKLFF.

Ten or more counts support this clonotype. The rearrangement links TRBV28 to TRBJ2-1, with TRBD2 identical over 10 bases. Germline-derived CDR1 and CDR2 are MDHEN and SYDVKM. The CDR3 is made up of 11 amino acids. This CDR3 is CAVAGGNEQFF. The CDR3 DNA reads TGTGCAGTAGCGGGAGGAAATGAGCAGTTCTTC.

This clonotype is labeled as medium-sized. V usage is TRBV5-6 and J usage is TRBJ2-5; D is perhaps TRBD2 (6 bases). The CDR3 has 18 amino acids. Germline V gene sequence: CDR1 SGHDT, CDR2 YYEEEE. The V end was cut by 0 bases, the J end by 5 bases, with 23 bases between. CDR3 in DNA: TGTGCCAGCAGCTTGGCCTCGCAACACCATTTTGCGGGGGAGACCCAGTACTTC. Translation gives CASSLASQHHFAGETQYF.

The chain joins TRBV29-1 to TRBJ2-6; tentatively, D is TRBD2 (6 bases). V lost 3 bases and J 2 bases, leaving 8 bases between the germline ends. The CDR3 spans 14 residues. Per the germline V gene, CDR1 is SQVTM and CDR2 is ANQGSEA. CDR3 region: CSVDTGAGANVLTF. In nucleotides, the CDR3 is TGCAGCGTTGATACGGGGGCTGGGGCCAACGTCCTGACTTTC.

The J gene is TRBJ2-4, the V gene TRBV4-1, with TRBD2 identical over 8 bases. V was clipped by 3 bases and J by 10 bases; unmatched bases: 11. The CDR3 has 15 residues. CDR1 MGHRA and CDR2 YSYEKL come from the germline V gene. The CDR3 sequence: CASSQGSSGVGIQYF. The CDR3 DNA reads as TGCGCCAGCAGCCAGGGGAGTAGCGGGGTTGGGATTCAGTACTTC.